Below, 21 T cell receptor beta chains from the same sample are listed, as sequenced in a study of blood T cell repertoires in COVID-19. TCRdb's copy holds only in-frame clones and misses some; the assay was immunoSEQ multiplex PCR. Of approximately 100,000 clones in the sample, less than 85% were seen once. The sample consisted of peripheral blood. The receptors derive from a woman in her sixties or seventies with acute or convalescent COVID-19.

V is TRBV28 and J is TRBJ1-2, with D hard to call. Trimming removed 5 bases from V and 7 bases from J, with 8 bases in between. This CDR3 region has 11 residues. Germline CDR1 MDHEN, CDR2 SYDVKM. The CDR3 DNA sequence: TGTGCCAGCAGTAGAACGGGTGGCTACACCTTC. It yields the protein CASSRTGGYTF.

V gene TRBV29-1 combines with J gene TRBJ1-1, with 8 bases matching TRBD1. With 6 bases clipped from V and 5 bases from J, the junction kept 8 bases outside the gene matches. This CDR3 region has 13 residues. In germline, CDR1 is SQVTM, CDR2 ANQGSEA. CDR3: CSVDWTGKTEAFF. The CDR3 DNA reads as TGCAGCGTAGACTGGACAGGGAAAACTGAAGCTTTCTTT.

The V gene is TRBV9, the J gene TRBJ1-4, with 9 bases lining up with TRBD1. CDR1 SGDLS and CDR2 YYNGEE come from the germline V gene. The CDR3 length is 16 residues. The trim removed 0 bases at V and 8 bases at J, leaving 8 bases unmatched. In DNA form, the CDR3 reads TGTGCCAGCAGCGTAGAGGGACAGGGCCTAGGGGAAAAACTGTTTTTT. Its protein product is CASSVEGQGLGEKLFF. Variable domain in full (rest from reference TRBV9 and TRBJ1-4): DSGVTQTPKHLITATGQRVTLRCSPRSGDLSVYWYQQSLDQGLQFLIQYYNGEERAKGNILERFSAQQFPDLHSELNLSSLELGDSALYFCASSVEGQGLGEKLFFGSGTQLSVL.

The CDR3 loop reads CASSRDRESEAFF. The CDR3 DNA reads TGTGCCAGCAGCAGGGACAGGGAATCTGAAGCTTTCTTT. V and J are TRBV7-3 and TRBJ1-1; TRBD1 matches at 9 bases. V dropped 5 bases and J dropped 6; count of bases not matched to a gene: 4. In germline, CDR1 is SGHTA, CDR2 FQGTGA. The CDR3 runs to 13 residues.

The V call is TRBV5-1, the J call TRBJ1-2; tentative D call: TRBD1 (6 bases). CDR1 is SGHRS and CDR2 is YFSETQ in the germline V gene. Between the trimmed V and J ends, which lost 2 bases and 8 bases, there was a span of 16 bases. CDR3 length equals 14 residues. CDR3 in DNA: TGCGCCAGCAGCTTAACGCTAGAGGGGGAAGGCTACACCTTC. Protein product: CASSLTLEGEGYTF.

The chain joins TRBV30 to TRBJ1-6; D might be TRBD1 (6 bases). Trimming took off 2 bases at V and 11 bases at J, with 16 bases between the two ends. The CDR3 runs 14 residues. Germline V CDR1 and CDR2: GTSNPN, SVGIG (reference sequence). CDR3 sequence reads: CAWSPGGGAAPLHF. In DNA, the CDR3 is TGTGCCTGGAGTCCCGGCGGGGGCGCGGCACCCCTCCACTTT.

The rearrangement uses TRBV7-9 and TRBJ1-6, with TRBD1 matching over 10 bases. The CDR3 covers 14 residues. Germline lookup yields CDR1 SEHNR and CDR2 FQNEAQ (reference sequence). V lost 3 bases to trimming and J lost 9 bases; unmatched junction nucleotides: 2. CDR3 region: CASSLGQGPSPLHF. CDR3 nucleotides: TGTGCCAGCAGCTTGGGACAGGGGCCTTCACCCCTCCACTTT.

This clone showed up just a few times. This chain links TRBV19 with TRBJ1-5; 8 nucleotides line up with TRBD1. The germline CDR1 and CDR2 sequences are LNHDA and SQIVND (reference sequence). This CDR3 has 15 residues. Trimming cost V 5 bases and J 0 bases; bases outside gene matches: 3. CDR3 DNA: TGTGCCAGTAGTTTCACAGGGGGTAGCAATCAGCCCCAGCATTTT. Translating gives CASSFTGGSNQPQHF.

This clone was counted a few times. The chain couples TRBV5-1 to TRBJ2-3; TRBD2 aligns across 13 bases. In germline, CDR1 is SGHRS, CDR2 YFSETQ. The CDR3 totals 16 residues. V shed 4 bases and J 3 bases; nucleotides not matched to a gene: 5. The CDR3 DNA reads TGCGCCAGCAGCCTCGGACTAGCGGGGGTTACAGATACGCAGTATTTT. As protein: CASSLGLAGVTDTQYF.

The V call is TRBV5-4, the J call TRBJ2-1; 12 bases map to TRBD2. The CDR3 is made up of 18 amino acids. V trimming: 0 bases; J trimming: 7 bases; junction bases outside the gene matches: 11. Germline lookup yields CDR1 SGHNT and CDR2 YYREEE (reference sequence). The CDR3, as DNA: TGTGCCAGCAGCTTGGTAGTGGCTAGCGGGGGGGCAAGGAATGAGCAGTTCTTC. Translated, it gives CASSLVVASGGARNEQFF.

The chain is built from TRBV9 and TRBJ1-3, with D uncertain. This CDR3 spans 17 amino acids. Trimming shortened V by 0 bases and J by 0 bases, and 13 bases separated the two germline ends. Germline V gives CDR1 SGDLS, CDR2 YYNGEE. This CDR3 reads CASSVGLGFNSGNTIYF. CDR3 DNA sequence: TGTGCCAGCAGCGTAGGACTTGGGTTTAACTCTGGAAACACCATATATTTT.

The chain uses TRBV6-2 or TRBV6-3 and TRBJ1-2, with 10 bases lining up with TRBD1. The V and J ends lost 4 bases and 6 bases, in that order; junction bases with no gene match: 2. The CDR3 has 13 amino acids. CDR1 is MNHEY and CDR2 is SVGEGT in the germline V gene. The CDR3 DNA sequence: TGTGCCAGCAGTTGGGGGACAGGGGATGGCTACACCTTC. Protein: CASSWGTGDGYTF.

The V and J genes are TRBV2 and TRBJ1-1; maybe TRBD1 (5 bases). This CDR3 is built from 15 residues. Germline loops: CDR1 SNHLY, CDR2 FYNNEI. The V end was cut by 5 bases, the J end by 0 bases, with 13 bases between. CDR3 sequence: CASSRRAALNTEAFF. The CDR3 bases are TGTGCCAGCAGTCGCAGGGCCGCATTGAACACTGAAGCTTTCTTT.

The genes are TRBV6-5 and TRBJ2-5; D gene unclear. V gave up 4 bases and J gave up 3 bases, with 9 bases separating them. The germline V gene encodes CDR1 MNHEY and CDR2 SVGAGI. This CDR3 contains 13 residues. CDR3 sequence reads: CASSLTQKETQYF. CDR3 nucleotide sequence: TGTGCCAGCAGTTTGACACAAAAAGAGACCCAGTACTTC.

This clone was seen a few times. This sequence joins TRBV9 and TRBJ1-2; 9 nucleotides agree with TRBD1. With V trimmed by 6 bases and J by 4 bases, 4 bases remained unmatched. The CDR3 sequence is 13 residues long. Germline V gives CDR1 SGDLS, CDR2 YYNGEE. CDR3 protein: CASKTGGGYGYTF. The CDR3 DNA follows: TGTGCCAGCAAAACAGGGGGCGGCTATGGCTACACCTTC.

The gene calls are TRBV9 and TRBJ2-3; 7 bases align to TRBD2. J was trimmed by 4 bases and V by 4 bases; bases with no gene match: 9. The germline gives CDR1 SGDLS, CDR2 YYNGEE. The CDR3 runs to 15 residues. This CDR3 reads CASSISSGDADTQYF. Here the CDR3 DNA reads TGTGCCAGCAGCATATCGAGCGGGGATGCAGATACGCAGTATTTT.

This chain uses TRBV28 with TRBJ2-2; 7 bases line up with TRBD1. Germline lookup yields CDR1 MDHEN and CDR2 SYDVKM. The CDR3 sequence is 15 residues long. J gave up 1 base and V 7 bases, and 6 bases lay outside the gene matches. The CDR3 spells CASIGRTGNTGELFF. The CDR3 DNA follows: TGTGCCAGCATCGGCCGGACAGGGAACACCGGGGAGCTGTTTTTT.

A single count supports this clone. The chain recombines TRBV30 with TRBJ1-3; no definite D call. CDR1 is GTSNPN and CDR2 is SVGIG in the germline V gene (reference sequence). Trimming cost V 4 bases and J 1 base, with 8 bases left between them. This CDR3 is 13 amino acids long. The CDR3 spells CAWTGISGNTIYF. CDR3 nucleotide sequence: TGTGCCTGGACGGGGATATCTGGAAACACCATATATTTT.

Written as DNA, the CDR3 is TGTGCCAGCACCCGAGCGGGGGGGCTCTTATACGAGCAGTACTTC. As protein: CASTRAGGLLYEQYF. This chain joins TRBV6-5 and TRBJ2-7, with 10 positions matching TRBD2. This CDR3 contains 15 residues. The V gene's germline CDR1 is MNHEY and CDR2 SVGAGI. V gave up 7 bases and J gave up 4 bases; unmatched junction bases: 10.

This chain links TRBV24-1 with TRBJ2-1; 11 nucleotides align to TRBD2. Trimming removed 3 bases from V and 6 bases from J; junction bases left unmatched: 18. Germline lookup yields CDR1 KGHDR and CDR2 SFDVKD. The CDR3 spans 20 residues. The CDR3 sequence: CATSDPLPSGGTRAGNEQFF. The CDR3 DNA follows: TGTGCCACCAGTGATCCCCTCCCTAGCGGGGGGACCCGGGCGGGCAATGAGCAGTTCTTC.

The V and J genes are TRBV5-5 and TRBJ1-6; D might be TRBD1 (6 bases). The length of the CDR3 is 13 residues. The V end was cut by 0 bases, the J end by 10 bases, with 8 bases between. CDR1 is SGHKS and CDR2 is YYEKEE in the germline V gene (reference sequence). CDR3 sequence: CASSLEGGSPLHF. The CDR3 DNA reads as TGTGCCAGCAGCTTGGAAGGGGGATCACCCCTCCACTTT.